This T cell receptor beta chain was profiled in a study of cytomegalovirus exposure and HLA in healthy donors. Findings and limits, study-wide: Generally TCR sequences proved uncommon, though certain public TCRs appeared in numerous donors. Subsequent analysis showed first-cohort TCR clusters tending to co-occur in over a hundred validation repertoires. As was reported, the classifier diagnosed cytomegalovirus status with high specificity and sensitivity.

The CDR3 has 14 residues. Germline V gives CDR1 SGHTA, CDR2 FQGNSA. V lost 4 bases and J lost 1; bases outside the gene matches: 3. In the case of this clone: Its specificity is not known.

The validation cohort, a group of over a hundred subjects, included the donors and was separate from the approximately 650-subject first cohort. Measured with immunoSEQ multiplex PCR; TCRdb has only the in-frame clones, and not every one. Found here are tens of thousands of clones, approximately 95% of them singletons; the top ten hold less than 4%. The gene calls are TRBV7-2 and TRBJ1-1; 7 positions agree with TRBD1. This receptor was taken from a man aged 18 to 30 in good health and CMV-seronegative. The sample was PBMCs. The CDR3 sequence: CASSSRTGNTEAFF. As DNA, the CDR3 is TGTGCCAGCAGCTCAAGGACAGGGAACACTGAAGCTTTCTTT.